Listed below are T cell receptor beta chains from one sample, sequenced in a study of shared clonotypes between healthy human individuals. The method was immunoSEQ multiplex PCR; TCRdb's version includes in-frame clones alone and lacks a portion of them. The sample includes roughly 770,000 clones, around 96% of them seen just once. Source material: naive CD8+ T cells sorted from blood. The receptors come from a man aged 25-40 years in good health. CDR3s include the opening cysteine and the closing phenylalanine or tryptophan. Fields, in order: clone size, V gene, J gene, D gene, CDR3 DNA, CDR3 protein. The D gene is left open where the match is weak. Size values are once, few and many counts, or a class for expanded clones, and some rows have none.

>-|TRBV21-1|TRBJ2-7|-
TGTGCCAGCAGCAAACGCCAGCATAGCGGGAGGGCCTTCTCCTACGAGCAGTACTTC
CASSKRQHSGRAFSYEQYF
>-|TRBV28|TRBJ2-7|-
TGTGCCAGCAGTTCCGGGGCCTACGAGCAGTACTTC
CASSSGAYEQYF
>-|TRBV5-4|TRBJ2-3|TRBD2
TGTGCCAGCAGCCAGGTGGCGGGAGTTGGAGATACGCAGTATTTT
CASSQVAGVGDTQYF
>-|TRBV7-2|TRBJ1-6|TRBD1
TGTGCCAGCAGCTTATGGACAGGGAGCTCCTATAATTCACCCCTCCACTTT
CASSLWTGSSYNSPLHF
>once|TRBV14|TRBJ2-5|-
TGTGCCAGCAGCCAAGTTAAAGCGGGGTGGTCCCACAGGGGCCAAGAGACCCAGTACTTC
CASSQVKAGWSHRGQETQYF
>-|TRBV6-5|TRBJ2-1|-
TGTGCCAGCAGTTCCTTCGGTCTCGATGAGCAGTTCTTC
CASSSFGLDEQFF
>-|TRBV7-8|TRBJ2-7|TRBD2
TGTGCCAGCAGCTCAGATCCGGGACTAGGCTACAACGAGCAGTACTTC
CASSSDPGLGYNEQYF
>-|TRBV4-1|TRBJ1-2|TRBD1
TGCGCCAGCAGGAAGGTGGGACAGGACCGCGGCTACACCTTC
CASRKVGQDRGYTF
>-|TRBV6-1|TRBJ2-3|-
TGTGCCAGCAGCCTCACAGGCACAGATACGCAGTATTTT
CASSLTGTDTQYF
>-|TRBV5-1|TRBJ2-1|TRBD2
TGCGCCAGCAGCTTGGCCGGGACTAGCGGTAGGTATGAGCAGTTCTTC
CASSLAGTSGRYEQFF
>few|TRBV5-1|TRBJ1-1|-
TGCGCCAGCAGCGCTGAACCTTTAACGGCTGAAGCTTTCTTT
CASSAEPLTAEAFF
>-|TRBV2|TRBJ2-7|TRBD2
TGTGCCAGCAGTGGGACTAGCGGGAGTTCCGCCCCCTACGAGCAGTACTTC
CASSGTSGSSAPYEQYF
>-|TRBV11-2|TRBJ2-1|-
TGTGCCAGCAGCGTAGTAGATGAGCAGTTCTTC
CASSVVDEQFF
>few|TRBV28|TRBJ1-2|-
TGTGCCAGCAGCGACGGGACCGACGATGGCTACACCTTC
CASSDGTDDGYTF
>-|TRBV28|TRBJ2-7|TRBD2
TGTGCCAGCAGCACTAATAGCGGGAGGCCCCTCTACGAGCAGTACTTC
CASSTNSGRPLYEQYF
>-|TRBV7-9|TRBJ2-1|TRBD2
TGTGCCAGCAGCAGCCTTAGCGGGAGATCCTACAATGAGCAGTTCTTC
CASSSLSGRSYNEQFF
>-|TRBV7-9|TRBJ2-7|TRBD2
TGTGCCAGCAGCCCCCTTCTGGGGACGGGGGGCTACGAGCAGTACTTC
CASSPLLGTGGYEQYF
>-|TRBV11-1|TRBJ2-7|-
TGTGCCAGCAGCTTAGACCGACCCTACGAGCAGTACTTC
CASSLDRPYEQYF
>-|TRBV9|TRBJ2-2|-
TGTGCCAGCAGCGTAAGCGGCAGGGCCACCGGGGAGCTGTTTTTT
CASSVSGRATGELFF
>-|TRBV5-4|TRBJ2-2|TRBD2
TGTGCCAGCAGCCCCGGACTAGCGCCGAACACCGGGGAGCTGTTTTTT
CASSPGLAPNTGELFF
>-|TRBV7-6|TRBJ2-3|TRBD2
TGTGCCAGCAGCTTACGGGCCGTGGCGGGAGGGCTCACAGATACGCAGTATTTT
CASSLRAVAGGLTDTQYF
>-|TRBV29-1|TRBJ2-7|-
TGCAGCGTTGAAGGTCTCGAGGCGAGGGGGGCATACGAGCAGTACTTC
CSVEGLEARGAYEQYF
>-|TRBV10-3|TRBJ2-7|TRBD2
TGTGCCATCAGCGAGCCTAGCGGGCCTTCCTACGAGCAGTACTTC
CAISEPSGPSYEQYF
>-|TRBV7-3|TRBJ2-1|TRBD2
TGTGCCAGCAGCCAACTAAGCGGGAGTGGCGATGAGCAGTTCTTC
CASSQLSGSGDEQFF
>-|TRBV7-6|TRBJ1-1|TRBD1
TGTGCCAGCAGCTCCGGACAGGGGGCGCGGATGAACACTGAAGCTTTCTTT
CASSSGQGARMNTEAFF
>-|TRBV7-6|TRBJ2-7|-
TGTGCCAGCAGCTTAGAAATCACCTCCTACGAGCAGTACTTC
CASSLEITSYEQYF
>-|TRBV19|TRBJ1-3|-
TGTGCCAGTAGTACAACAGGTCACCCTGGAAACACCATATATTTT
CASSTTGHPGNTIYF
>-|TRBV9|TRBJ2-7|-
TGTGCCAGCAGCGGGCGGGGGGACAGGGCCTACGAGCAGTACTTC
CASSGRGDRAYEQYF
>-|TRBV5-4|TRBJ1-5|-
TGTGCCAGCAGTTATCAGGGGTACGGTGGCAATCAGCCCCAGCATTTT
CASSYQGYGGNQPQHF
>-|TRBV5-5|TRBJ2-7|-
TGTGCCAGCAGCTTGAGGGGAGTGGGCTACGAGCAGTACTTC
CASSLRGVGYEQYF
>-|TRBV28|TRBJ2-1|TRBD1
TGTGCCAGCAACCGTGGGACAGGGAGGGTAGATGAGCAGTTCTTC
CASNRGTGRVDEQFF
>-|TRBV6-1|TRBJ1-5|-
TGTGCCATCTGGGGGGGCCAAGGCAATCAGCCCCAGCATTTT
CAIWGGQGNQPQHF
>-|TRBV10-2|TRBJ2-1|TRBD2
TGCGCCAGCAGTGATTGGAGCGGGGGCCTGGGGTTCTTC
CASSDWSGGLGFF
>-|TRBV9|TRBJ2-3|TRBD1
TGTGCCAGCAGCGAGGGACAGGCGGGGGATACGCAGTATTTT
CASSEGQAGDTQYF
>-|TRBV6-1|TRBJ2-7|TRBD2
TGTGCCAGCAGTGGACTAGCGGGAGGATACGAGCAGTACTTC
CASSGLAGGYEQYF
>-|TRBV19|TRBJ2-3|TRBD2
TGTGCCAGTAAGGTCCTAGCGGGAGGTGAAAATACGCAGTATTTT
CASKVLAGGENTQYF